These 9 T cell receptor beta chains share one sample of origin, sequenced in a study of blood T cell repertoires in COVID-19. This table comes from immunoSEQ multiplex PCR, and its TCRdb copy is limited to in-frame clones, with some not included. The table includes approximately 190,000 clones, around nine tenths detected once. The sequenced material came from peripheral blood. All receptors derive from a woman aged 40 to 49 who had recovered from COVID-19.

The chain combines TRBV4-3 with TRBJ2-7; 7 bases align to TRBD1. The CDR3 length is 14 residues. V shed 3 bases, J shed 3 bases, and the junction held 5 bases outside the gene matches. Germline loops: CDR1 LGHNA, CDR2 YSLEER. The CDR3 DNA reads as TGCGCCAGCAGCCAGGGACAGTCTAGCTACGAGCAGTACTTC. It encodes CASSQGQSSYEQYF.

The chain uses TRBV19 and TRBJ1-1; D uncertain. V dropped 3 bases and J dropped 4 bases, with 9 bases sitting between them. The CDR3 is 13 amino acids. CDR1 and CDR2 (germline): LNHDA, SQIVND (reference sequence). The CDR3 DNA follows: TGTGCCAGTAGTATGCGGGCAGGCACTGAAGCTTTCTTT. Its translation: CASSMRAGTEAFF.

The V and J genes are TRBV7-2 and TRBJ2-5; tentative D call: TRBD1 (5 bases). Trimming removed 6 bases at V and 5 bases at J, with 19 bases between. Per germline, CDR1 SGHTA and CDR2 FQGNSA. This CDR3 has 15 residues. The CDR3 loop reads CASRPEMAGKETQYF. CDR3 coding DNA: TGTGCCAGCAGACCAGAAATGGCAGGGAAGGAGACCCAGTACTTC.

V usage is TRBV10-3 and J usage is TRBJ1-5, with TRBD1 matching over 7 bases. With V trimmed by 9 bases and J by 0 bases, 5 bases remained unmatched. This CDR3 contains 14 residues. From germline, CDR1 is ENHRY and CDR2 SYGVKD. The CDR3: CAIGDRNSNQPQHF. The CDR3 DNA reads as TGTGCCATTGGGGACAGAAATAGCAATCAGCCCCAGCATTTT.

The table lists this clone with a few counts. V and J are TRBV6-5 and TRBJ2-7; a weak D match, TRBD1 (5 bases). Germline V CDR1 and CDR2: MNHEY, SVGAGI. The CDR3 contains 13 residues. V shed 7 bases and J shed 2 bases, with 12 bases lying between them. CDR3 DNA sequence: TGTGCCAGCAATCCAGGGAATCCCTACGAGCAGTACTTC. This sequence encodes CASNPGNPYEQYF.

The rearrangement joins TRBV25-1 to TRBJ1-3, with 9 bases aligning to TRBD1. The CDR3 has 16 residues. The V segment lost 5 bases and the J segment 1 base; nucleotides outside the gene matches: 6. Germline V gene lookup returns CDR1 MGHDK and CDR2 SYGVNS. CDR3 coding DNA: TGTGCCAGCAGTCCCCCAGGGACAGGGTCTGGAAACACCATATATTTT. This encodes CASSPPGTGSGNTIYF.

The rearrangement uses TRBV7-8 and TRBJ1-2; D is uncertain. Germline V lookup: CDR1 SGHVS, CDR2 FQNEAQ. The CDR3 consists of 13 residues. V dropped 5 bases and J dropped 5 bases, with 12 bases sitting between them. The chain's CDR3 is CASSQDLTYGYTF. CDR3 nucleotide sequence: TGTGCCAGCAGCCAGGACTTGACTTATGGCTACACCTTC. The full variable domain, in which reference TRBV7-8 and TRBJ1-2 provide the parts outside the CDR3, is GAGVSQSPRYKVAKRGQDVALRCDPISGHVSLFWYQQALGQGPEFLTYFQNEAQLDKSGLPSDRFFAERPEGSVSTLKIQRTQQEDSAVYLCASSQDLTYGYTFGSGTRLTVV.

The rearrangement links TRBV4-2 to TRBJ2-7, with D maybe TRBD2 (6 bases). With 3 bases removed from V and 1 base from J, the gap between germline ends came to 16 bases. Germline loops: CDR1 LGHNA, CDR2 YNFKEQ. This CDR3 contains 16 residues. In DNA, the CDR3 is TGTGCCAGCAGCCAGGATCCGACTAGTATGTCCTACGAGCAGTACTTC. It codes for CASSQDPTSMSYEQYF.

CDR3 loop: CASGGTGGTIYGYTF. In DNA, the CDR3 is TGTGCCAGCGGGGGGACAGGGGGGACTATTTATGGCTACACCTTC. This rearrangement joins TRBV25-1 to TRBJ1-2, with 11 bases aligning to TRBD1. Germline values: CDR1 MGHDK, CDR2 SYGVNS. V was clipped by 8 bases and J by 5 bases; unmatched bases: 10. This CDR3 spans 15 amino acids.